The subject of this entry is one T cell receptor beta chain. Regarding treatment: around 19 received Ad26.COV2.S at low or high dose, single or two shots; roughly 5 received placebo; per-sample allocation not given. Sampling was performed 63 days after the first vaccine or placebo injection. Trimming at V came to 3 bases and at J to 0 bases, leaving 5 bases not matched to a gene. The CDR3 has 15 amino acids. CDR1 and CDR2 from the germline V gene are PRHDT and FYEKMQ (reference sequence). This table comes from immunoSEQ multiplex PCR, and its TCRdb copy is limited to in-frame clones, with some not included. The table shows fewer than 400,000 clones, with roughly 90% occurring only once. This sample stems from a study of Ad26.COV2.S vaccination and SARS-CoV-2 variants. Looking at the study overall: Donor was assigned to the Ad26.COV2.S arm of trial COV1001.

This specimen consisted of peripheral blood, obtained in a trial of Ad26.COV2.S vaccine versus placebo. The V call is TRBV13, the J call TRBJ2-7; 7 bases fit TRBD2. The clonotype originates from a person aged 18-60 years who received the Ad26.COV2.S COVID-19 vaccine or a placebo. In nucleotides, the CDR3 is TGTGCCAGCAGCTTGGGAGGGGAGGGCTCCTACGAGCAGTACTTC. Translating gives CASSLGGEGSYEQYF.